This TCR beta chain was found in a study of T cell responses to AZD1222 COVID-19 vaccine. With regard to this clone: Its cognate antigen is unknown.

This CDR3 contains 14 residues. The germline gives CDR1 SGHRS, CDR2 YFSETQ. The V end lost 4 bases, the J end lost 0 bases, and 10 bases lay between the germline ends. Study outcomes and limitations: A mostly white British donor set with more females was recruited, and clonal diversity was possibly underestimated. The span of vaccine-associated CD4 TCRs extended across spike, with dominance at 160-218 and 743-854. Repertoires were obtained only post-peak T cell response. Reportedly, close to half of spike-specific TCRs are directed against unmutated variant regions.

The method was immunoSEQ multiplex PCR; TCRdb's version includes in-frame clones alone and lacks a portion of them. Of some 130,000 clones in the sample, approximately 92% were seen once. The chain employs TRBV5-1 and TRBJ1-1, with D maybe TRBD1 (6 bases). The clonotype originates from an adult who received the AZD1222 COVID-19 vaccine. This sample comprised peripheral blood, obtained 28 days after the second AZD1222 dose. The CDR3 bases are TGCGCCAGCAGCGCTGGACAGTTGAACACTGAAGCTTTCTTT. Protein product: CASSAGQLNTEAFF. Based on the CDR3 plus reference TRBV5-1 and TRBJ1-1, the full variable domain is KAGVTQTPRYLIKTRGQQVTLSCSPISGHRSVSWYQQTPGQGLQFLFEYFSETQRNKGNFPGRFSGRQFSNSRSEMNVSTLELGDSALYLCASSAGQLNTEAFFGQGTRLTVV.